Listed here is a single T cell receptor beta chain. V lost 6 bases and J 1 base, leaving 4 bases between the germline ends. This CDR3 is built from 12 residues. Germline V gene lookup returns CDR1 MDHEN and CDR2 SYDVKM. This entry comes from a study of blood T cell repertoires in COVID-19. Study at large: Samples came from the United States, Italy and Spain, spanning acute and convalescent COVID-19.

Method: immunoSEQ multiplex PCR; TCRdb's copy keeps in-frame clones and lacks some. The sample lists hundreds of thousands of clones; less than 90% were seen once. The chain employs TRBV28 and TRBJ1-5; D not certain. This TCR was sampled from a woman aged 65 to 85 with COVID-19, enrolled during active disease. The sample taken for sequencing was peripheral blood. Here the CDR3 reads CASRQSNQPQHF. In DNA form, the CDR3 reads TGTGCCAGCAGGCAGAGCAATCAGCCCCAGCATTTT.